Listed below are T cell receptor beta chains from one sample, sequenced in a study of blood T cell repertoires in COVID-19. Assay used: immunoSEQ multiplex PCR; TCRdb lists only in-frame clones, some missing. This table holds approximately 210,000 clones, 70% to 90% found once. Sequenced sample: peripheral blood. The receptor set was obtained from a woman in her 40s who had recovered from COVID-19. Both conserved end residues are part of each CDR3. Each record gives: D gene, clone size, V gene, J gene, CDR3 protein, CDR3 DNA. D genes are given only for firm matches. Some rows mark clone size as missing; the rest say once, few, many or name a class of expanded clone.

>NA|NA|TRBV7-9|TRBJ1-4
CASSLDAGYNEKLFF
TGTGCCAGCAGCTTAGATGCAGGATATAATGAAAAACTGTTTTTT
>NA|NA|TRBV18|TRBJ1-1
CASSPPRTDSFEAFF
TGTGCCAGCTCACCACCCCGGACAGACTCCTTTGAAGCTTTCTTT
>TRBD2|few|TRBV2|TRBJ2-1
CASSGSSGWQTTHEQFF
TGTGCCAGCAGTGGCTCTAGCGGGTGGCAGACCACCCATGAGCAGTTCTTC
>NA|many|TRBV14|TRBJ2-7
CASSQDLSPGYSYEQYF
TGTGCCAGCAGCCAAGATCTTTCCCCAGGGTACTCCTACGAGCAGTACTTC
>TRBD2|once|TRBV10-3|TRBJ2-3
CAISESSGSADTQYF
TGTGCCATCAGTGAGTCGAGCGGGAGCGCAGATACGCAGTATTTT
>TRBD1|NA|TRBV19|TRBJ2-6
CASGEGASGANVLTF
TGTGCCAGTGGCGAGGGGGCCTCTGGGGCCAACGTCCTGACTTTC
>TRBD2|NA|TRBV25-1|TRBJ2-7
CASSGLARAYEQYF
TGTGCCAGCAGTGGACTAGCGCGAGCCTACGAGCAGTACTTC
>TRBD1|NA|TRBV30|TRBJ1-1
CAWSATGPNTEAFF
TGTGCCTGGAGTGCGACAGGGCCAAACACTGAAGCTTTCTTT
>TRBD1|many|TRBV2|TRBJ1-1
CASSYTGGYTEAFF
TGTGCCAGCAGTTATACAGGGGGCTACACTGAAGCTTTCTTT
>NA|NA|TRBV2|TRBJ2-1
CASSGGGHNEQFF
TGTGCCAGCAGTGGGGGGGGGCACAATGAGCAGTTCTTC
>TRBD2|NA|TRBV19|TRBJ2-1
CATPLAGGALRGYNEQFF
TGTGCCACTCCTCTAGCGGGAGGTGCCCTGAGGGGTTACAATGAGCAGTTCTTC
>TRBD1|once|TRBV11-2|TRBJ2-7
CASSPWDSSNEQYF
TGTGCCAGCAGCCCCTGGGACAGTAGCAACGAGCAGTACTTC
>TRBD1|NA|TRBV19|TRBJ1-5
CASSIKEGQGYQPQHF
TGTGCCAGTAGTATAAAGGAGGGACAGGGGTATCAGCCCCAGCATTTT
>NA|NA|TRBV25-1|TRBJ2-1
CASSEIATEINEQFF
TGTGCCAGCAGTGAGATTGCGACAGAGATCAATGAGCAGTTCTTC
>NA|few|TRBV7-9|TRBJ2-5
CASSPLETQYF
TGTGCCAGCAGCCCCCTGGAGACCCAGTACTTC
>NA|NA|TRBV2|TRBJ2-3
CASSTGTHRSTDTQYF
TGTGCCAGCTCTACCGGGACACACCGCAGCACAGATACGCAGTATTTT
>NA|once|TRBV28|TRBJ2-7
CASSLTGPPYEQYF
TGTGCCAGCAGTTTAACAGGGCCCCCCTACGAGCAGTACTTC
>NA|few|TRBV18|TRBJ2-7
CASSPPFGHEQYF
TGTGCCAGCTCACCACCCTTTGGCCACGAGCAGTACTTC
>TRBD1|NA|TRBV5-1|TRBJ1-2
CASRTGTGLIGYTF
TGCGCCAGCAGAACCGGGACAGGGTTAATTGGCTACACCTTC
>TRBD1|NA|TRBV7-6|TRBJ2-7
CASSLQDRGAYEQYF
TGTGCCAGCAGCTTACAGGACAGGGGCGCCTACGAGCAGTACTTC
>TRBD2|NA|TRBV4-1|TRBJ2-1
CASSQGTSGSYEQFF
TGCGCCAGCAGCCAAGGGACTAGCGGGAGTTATGAGCAGTTCTTC
>NA|NA|TRBV24-1|TRBJ2-1
CATSDLVRQFF
TGTGCCACCAGTGATTTAGTGAGGCAGTTCTTC